The 17 T cell receptor beta chains reported below all come from one sample, sequenced in a study of blood T cell repertoires in COVID-19. Some clones are missing from TCRdb's copy, which holds only in-frame ones; the method was immunoSEQ multiplex PCR. The table records approximately 180,000 clones, about four fifths of them present only once. The material sequenced was peripheral blood. The receptor source for this set is a woman in her 70s with acute or convalescent COVID-19.

The DNA for the CDR3 is TGTGCCAGCATCCCCTTCGAGCGGGAGAGTCAAGAGACCCAGTACTTC. Amino acids: CASIPFERESQETQYF. This chain joins TRBV27 and TRBJ2-5, with 8 bases identical to TRBD2. The CDR3 runs to 16 residues. CDR1 and CDR2 from the germline V gene are MNHEY and SMNVEV (reference sequence). V was pared by 7 bases and J by 2 bases, with 12 bases of the junction left unmatched.

The chain carries TRBV9 and TRBJ1-6; 8 bases fit TRBD1. The CDR3 runs 16 residues. V was clipped by 4 bases and J by 6 bases; unmatched bases: 9. Germline V gene data show CDR1 as SGDLS and CDR2 as YYNGEE. CDR3 in amino acids: CASSIQGAPGNSPLHF. The DNA for the CDR3 is TGTGCCAGCAGCATCCAGGGGGCGCCGGGTAATTCACCCCTCCACTTT.

The chain is built from TRBV19 and TRBJ1-2; maybe TRBD1 (6 bases). The CDR3 sequence is 14 residues long. Trimming shortened V by 3 bases and J by 10 bases, and 18 bases separated the two germline ends. Germline V gene lookup returns CDR1 LNHDA and CDR2 SQIVND (reference sequence). The CDR3 reads CASSITPQGEYYTF. The CDR3 DNA follows: TGTGCCAGTAGTATCACCCCACAGGGAGAGTACTACACCTTC.

The CDR3 loop reads CASSGVGGNQPQHF. As DNA, the CDR3 is TGTGCCAGCAGCGGGGTCGGGGGCAATCAGCCCCAGCATTTT. V is TRBV7-2 and J is TRBJ1-5; no reliable D call. The V and J ends lost 5 bases and 2 bases respectively, with 10 bases between them. Germline V gene data show CDR1 as SGHTA and CDR2 as FQGNSA. The CDR3 covers 14 residues. Complete variable domain (other parts from reference TRBV7-2 and TRBJ1-5): GAGVSQSPSNKVTEKGKDVELRCDPISGHTALYWYRQSLGQGLEFLIYFQGNSAPDKSGLPSDRFSAERTGGSVSTLTIQRTQQEDSAVYLCASSGVGGNQPQHFGDGTRLSIL.

V and J are TRBV5-1 and TRBJ1-2; 10 nucleotides align to TRBD1. The CDR3 is 17 amino acids. CDR1 is SGHRS, CDR2 YFSETQ, per germline. V dropped 4 bases and J dropped 0; count of bases not matched to a gene: 9. CDR3 sequence (DNA): TGCGCCAGCAGCCGTCGGGGACAGGGGACCACTAACTATGGCTACACCTTC. Amino acid sequence: CASSRRGQGTTNYGYTF.

The CDR3 sequence is CASSPGRGFESSYEQYF. In DNA form, the CDR3 reads TGTGCCAGCAGCCCGGGGAGGGGTTTTGAGAGCTCCTACGAGCAGTACTTC. The chain has TRBV7-9 and TRBJ2-7; 7 nucleotides match TRBD2. Germline V gene sequence: CDR1 SEHNR, CDR2 FQNEAQ (reference sequence). V lost 5 bases and J lost 0; bases outside the gene matches: 13. CDR3 length equals 17 residues.

V is TRBV11-2 and J is TRBJ1-6; 7 bases fit TRBD1. The germline CDR1 and CDR2 sequences are SGHAT and FQNNGV. CDR3 length equals 15 residues. After removal of 5 bases from V and 6 bases from J, the junction contained 7 bases not matched to a gene. CDR3 protein: CASSPHRGSNSPLHF. The CDR3 DNA reads as TGTGCCAGCAGCCCGCACAGGGGAAGTAATTCACCCCTCCACTTT.

The chain combines TRBV30 with TRBJ1-6; D ambiguous. CDR3 size: 16 residues. Per the germline V gene, CDR1 is GTSNPN and CDR2 is SVGIG (reference sequence). Trimming pared 4 bases from V and 4 bases from J, leaving 17 bases between. The CDR3: CAWTIEQRIYNSPLHF. The CDR3 region has the DNA TGTGCCTGGACTATAGAACAGAGAATTTATAATTCACCCCTCCACTTT.

The chain employs TRBV7-6 and TRBJ1-2; D is perhaps TRBD1 (6 bases). The V gene lost 1 base and the J gene lost 4 bases, with 13 bases spanning the gap. This CDR3 contains 15 residues. CDR1 is SGHVS and CDR2 is FNYEAQ in the germline V gene. The CDR3 sequence: CASSLVSKGGYGYTF. The CDR3 DNA reads TGTGCCAGCAGCTTAGTTAGTAAAGGGGGCTATGGCTACACCTTC.

This sequence joins TRBV30 and TRBJ1-1; perhaps TRBD1 as D (5 bases). Germline CDR1 is GTSNPN and CDR2 is SVGIG (reference sequence). Trimming cost V 4 bases and J 4 bases, with 16 bases left between them. The CDR3 contains 14 residues. CDR3 amino acids: CAWNRMGGLTEAFF. The CDR3 bases are TGTGCCTGGAATCGAATGGGGGGACTCACTGAAGCTTTCTTT.

The chain is built from TRBV28 and TRBJ2-5; possible D gene TRBD1, 6 bases. This CDR3 contains 16 residues. Trimming took 5 bases from V and 6 from J, leaving 22 bases between them. Germline V CDR1 and CDR2: MDHEN, SYDVKM. In DNA, the CDR3 is TGTGCCAGCAGTCCAAACAGGGAACGGCCTTTGAAGACCCAGTACTTC. Translated: CASSPNRERPLKTQYF.

The chain carries TRBV7-3 and TRBJ2-2; D gene ambiguous. This CDR3 contains 16 residues. Germline V gene lookup returns CDR1 SGHTA and CDR2 FQGTGA. The V end was cut by 2 bases, the J end by 0 bases, with 10 bases between. CDR3: CASSLAAITNTGELFF. For the CDR3, the DNA is TGTGCCAGCAGCTTAGCGGCAATAACGAACACCGGGGAGCTGTTTTTT.

The chain carries TRBV29-1 and TRBJ1-3; D may be TRBD1 (6 bases). V dropped 4 bases and J dropped 1 base, with 11 bases sitting between them. The CDR3 loop spans 14 amino acids. Germline CDR1 reads SQVTM; CDR2 reads ANQGSEA. The CDR3 DNA is TGCAGCGTTGCACCACAGGGTTCTGGAAACACCATATATTTT. Protein product: CSVAPQGSGNTIYF.

This sequence joins TRBV7-2 and TRBJ2-5, with D possibly TRBD2 on 5 matching bases. Per the germline V gene, CDR1 is SGHTA and CDR2 is FQGNSA. With 2 bases removed from V and 5 bases from J, the gap between germline ends came to 9 bases. The CDR3 runs 13 residues. CDR3 amino acids: CASSLSSGETQYF. The CDR3 nucleotides read TGTGCCAGCAGCTTATCTTCGGGGGAGACCCAGTACTTC.

This chain links TRBV24-1 with TRBJ1-2; D gene ambiguous. In germline, CDR1 is KGHDR, CDR2 SFDVKD. The V end was cut by 4 bases, the J end by 8 bases, with 10 bases between. CDR3 size: 12 residues. The CDR3 region has the DNA TGTGCCACCAGTGACACAAGAGGCGGCTACACCTTC. It codes for CATSDTRGGYTF.

This chain uses TRBV7-9 with TRBJ1-1; 7 bases line up with TRBD1. CDR3 size: 16 residues. In germline, CDR1 is SEHNR, CDR2 FQNEAQ (reference sequence). Trimming took 7 bases from V and 2 from J; bases not matched to a gene: 13. CDR3 coding DNA: TGTGCCAGCACCTCCTCCGCGGGACAGACTAACACTGAAGCTTTCTTT. This sequence encodes CASTSSAGQTNTEAFF.

This chain uses TRBV6-5 with TRBJ1-2; D is possibly TRBD1 (5 bases). Germline V gives CDR1 MNHEY, CDR2 SVGAGI. The CDR3 contains 13 residues. Trimming took off 6 bases at V and 8 bases at J, with 16 bases between the two ends. DNA for the CDR3: TGTGCCAGCAGCTGGAAAGGGGCTGGAGGCTACACCTTC. This codes for CASSWKGAGGYTF.